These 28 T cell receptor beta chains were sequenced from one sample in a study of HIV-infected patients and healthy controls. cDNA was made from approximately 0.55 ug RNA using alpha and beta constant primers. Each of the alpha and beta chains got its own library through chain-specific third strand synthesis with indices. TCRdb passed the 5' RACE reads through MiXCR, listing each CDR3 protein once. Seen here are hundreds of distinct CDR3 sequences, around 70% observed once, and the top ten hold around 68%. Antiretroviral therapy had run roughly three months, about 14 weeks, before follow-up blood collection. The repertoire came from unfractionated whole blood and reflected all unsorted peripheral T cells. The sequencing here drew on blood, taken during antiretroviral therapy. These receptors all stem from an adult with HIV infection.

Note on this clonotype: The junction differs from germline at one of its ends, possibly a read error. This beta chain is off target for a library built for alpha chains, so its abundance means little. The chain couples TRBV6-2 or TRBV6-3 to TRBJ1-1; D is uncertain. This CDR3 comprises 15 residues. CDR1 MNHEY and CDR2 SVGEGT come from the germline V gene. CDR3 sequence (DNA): TGTGCCAGCAATTACCGGGCAGCCATGAACACTGAAGCTTTCTTT. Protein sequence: CASNYRAAMNTEAFF.

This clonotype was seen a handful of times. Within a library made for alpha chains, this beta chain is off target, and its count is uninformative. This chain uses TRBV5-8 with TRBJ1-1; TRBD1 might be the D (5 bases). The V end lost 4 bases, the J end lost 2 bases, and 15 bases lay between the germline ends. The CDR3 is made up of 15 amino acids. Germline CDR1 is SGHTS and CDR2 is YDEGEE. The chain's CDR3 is CASSLPGEGNTEAFF. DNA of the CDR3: TGTGCCAGCAGCCTCCCGGGGGAAGGTAACACTGAAGCTTTCTTT.

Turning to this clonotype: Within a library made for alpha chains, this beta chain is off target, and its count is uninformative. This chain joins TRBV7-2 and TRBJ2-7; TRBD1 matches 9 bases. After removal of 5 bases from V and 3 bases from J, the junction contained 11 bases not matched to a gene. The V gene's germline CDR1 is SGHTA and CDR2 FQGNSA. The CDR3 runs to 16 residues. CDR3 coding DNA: TGTGCCAGCAGCCCCACGAGTCGGGGACAGGGCTACGAGCAGTACTTC. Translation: CASSPTSRGQGYEQYF. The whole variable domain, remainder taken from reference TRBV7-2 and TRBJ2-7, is GAGVSQSPSNKVTEKGKDVELRCDPISGHTALYWYRQSLGQGLEFLIYFQGNSAPDKSGLPSDRFSAERTGGSVSTLTIQRTQQEDSAVYLCASSPTSRGQGYEQYFGPGTRLTVT.

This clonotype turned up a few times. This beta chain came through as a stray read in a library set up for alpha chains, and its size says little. The CDR3 DNA reads as TGCGCCAGCAGCCAAGATTCTGGCAGCAAGTACGAGCAGTACTTC. Encoded protein: CASSQDSGSKYEQYF. This chain links TRBV4-3 with TRBJ2-7; no definite D call. V lost 0 bases and J 4 bases, leaving 13 bases between the germline ends. The germline CDR1 and CDR2 sequences are LGHNA and YSLEER. The length of the CDR3 is 15 residues.

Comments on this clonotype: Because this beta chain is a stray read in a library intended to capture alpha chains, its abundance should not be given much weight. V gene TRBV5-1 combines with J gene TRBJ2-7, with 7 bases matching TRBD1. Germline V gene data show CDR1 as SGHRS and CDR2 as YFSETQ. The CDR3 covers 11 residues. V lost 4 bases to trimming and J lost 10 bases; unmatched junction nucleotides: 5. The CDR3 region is CASSGGQRQYF. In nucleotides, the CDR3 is TGCGCCAGCAGCGGGGGACAGAGACAGTACTTC.

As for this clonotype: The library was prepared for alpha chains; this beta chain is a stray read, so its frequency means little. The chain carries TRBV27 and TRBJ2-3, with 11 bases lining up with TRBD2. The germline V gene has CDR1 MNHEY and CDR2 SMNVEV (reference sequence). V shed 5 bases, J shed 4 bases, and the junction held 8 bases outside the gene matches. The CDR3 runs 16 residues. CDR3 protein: CASSGRASGGSDTQYF. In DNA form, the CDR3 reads TGTGCCAGCAGTGGGAGAGCTAGCGGGGGGTCAGATACGCAGTATTTT.

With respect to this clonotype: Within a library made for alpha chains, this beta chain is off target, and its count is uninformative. This CDR3 reads CASSREGGPVSEQFF. CDR3 DNA: TGTGCCAGCAGCCGGGAGGGGGGCCCGGTCAGTGAGCAGTTCTTC. The rearrangement joins TRBV28 to TRBJ2-1; 8 bases fit TRBD2. The V segment lost 6 bases and the J segment 9 bases; nucleotides outside the gene matches: 13. This CDR3 spans 15 amino acids. Germline loops: CDR1 MDHEN, CDR2 SYDVKM.

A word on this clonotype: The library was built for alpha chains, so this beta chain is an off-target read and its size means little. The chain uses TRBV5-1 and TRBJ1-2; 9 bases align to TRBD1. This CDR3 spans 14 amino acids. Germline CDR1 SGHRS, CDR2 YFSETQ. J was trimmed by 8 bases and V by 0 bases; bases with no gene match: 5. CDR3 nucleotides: TGCGCCAGCAGCTTGGCCGGGACAGGGAGAGGCTACACCTTC. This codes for CASSLAGTGRGYTF.

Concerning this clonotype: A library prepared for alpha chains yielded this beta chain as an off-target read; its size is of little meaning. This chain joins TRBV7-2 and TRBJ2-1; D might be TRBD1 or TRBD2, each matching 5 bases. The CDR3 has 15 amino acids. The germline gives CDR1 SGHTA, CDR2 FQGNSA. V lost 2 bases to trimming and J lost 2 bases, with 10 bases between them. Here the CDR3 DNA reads TGTGCCAGCAGCTTACAAGGGGAGCCCTACAATGAGCAGTTCTTC. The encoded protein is CASSLQGEPYNEQFF.

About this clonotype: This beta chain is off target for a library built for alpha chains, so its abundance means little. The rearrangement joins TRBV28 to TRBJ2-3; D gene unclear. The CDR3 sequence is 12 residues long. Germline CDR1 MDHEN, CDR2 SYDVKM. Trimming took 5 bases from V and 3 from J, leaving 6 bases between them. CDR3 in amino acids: CASSDPTDTQYF. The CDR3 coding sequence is TGTGCCAGCAGTGACCCTACAGATACGCAGTATTTT. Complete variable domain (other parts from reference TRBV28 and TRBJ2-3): DVKVTQSSRYLVKRTGEKVFLECVQDMDHENMFWYRQDPGLGLRLIYFSYDVKMKEKGDIPEGYSVSREKKERFSLILESASTNQTSMYLCASSDPTDTQYFGPGTRLTVL.

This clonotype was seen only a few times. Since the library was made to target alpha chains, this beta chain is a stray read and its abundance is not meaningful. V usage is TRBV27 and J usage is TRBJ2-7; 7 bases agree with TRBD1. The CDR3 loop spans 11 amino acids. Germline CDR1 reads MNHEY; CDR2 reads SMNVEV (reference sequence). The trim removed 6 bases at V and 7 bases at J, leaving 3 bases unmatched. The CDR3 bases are TGTGCCAGCAGCGCAGGGGGAGAGCAGTACTTC. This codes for CASSAGGEQYF.

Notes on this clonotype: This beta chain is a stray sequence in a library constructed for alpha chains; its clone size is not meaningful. Here the CDR3 reads CASSQYARDEQYF. The DNA of the CDR3 is TGCGCCAGCAGCCAATACGCCAGGGACGAGCAGTACTTC. The gene calls are TRBV4-1 and TRBJ2-7; weak D call: TRBD1 (5 bases). From germline, CDR1 is MGHRA and CDR2 YSYEKL. The CDR3 totals 13 residues. The V end lost 2 bases, the J end lost 5 bases, and 10 bases lay between the germline ends.

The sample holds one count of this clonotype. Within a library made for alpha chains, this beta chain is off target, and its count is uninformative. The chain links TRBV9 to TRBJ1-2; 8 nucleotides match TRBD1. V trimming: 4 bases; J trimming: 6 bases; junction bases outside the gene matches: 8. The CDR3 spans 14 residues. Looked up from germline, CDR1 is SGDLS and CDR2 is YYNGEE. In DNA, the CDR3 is TGTGCCAGCAGCACCAGGGGGCGAGTTGATGGCTACACCTTC. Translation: CASSTRGRVDGYTF.

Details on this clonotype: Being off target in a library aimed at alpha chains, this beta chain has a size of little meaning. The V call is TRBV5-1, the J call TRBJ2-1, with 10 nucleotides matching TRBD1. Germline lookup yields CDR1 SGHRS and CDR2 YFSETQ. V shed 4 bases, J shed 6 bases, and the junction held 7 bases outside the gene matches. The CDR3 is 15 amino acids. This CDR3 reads CASSPWTGGGNEQFF. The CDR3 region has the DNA TGCGCCAGCAGCCCGTGGACAGGGGGGGGCAATGAGCAGTTCTTC.

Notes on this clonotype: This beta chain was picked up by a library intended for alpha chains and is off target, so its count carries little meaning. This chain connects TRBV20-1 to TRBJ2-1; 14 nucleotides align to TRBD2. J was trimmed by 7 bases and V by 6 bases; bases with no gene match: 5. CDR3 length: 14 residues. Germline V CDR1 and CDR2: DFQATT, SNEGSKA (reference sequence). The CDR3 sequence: CSARLAGGPNEQFF. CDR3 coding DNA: TGCAGTGCCAGACTAGCGGGAGGGCCGAATGAGCAGTTCTTC.

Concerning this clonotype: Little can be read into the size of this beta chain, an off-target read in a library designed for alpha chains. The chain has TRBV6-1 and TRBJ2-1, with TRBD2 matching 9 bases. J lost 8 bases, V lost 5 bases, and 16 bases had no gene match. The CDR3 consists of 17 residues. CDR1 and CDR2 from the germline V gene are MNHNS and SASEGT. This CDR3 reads CASSQFPGTSPVDEQFF. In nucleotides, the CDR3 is TGTGCCAGCAGTCAGTTCCCGGGGACTAGCCCGGTCGATGAGCAGTTCTTC.

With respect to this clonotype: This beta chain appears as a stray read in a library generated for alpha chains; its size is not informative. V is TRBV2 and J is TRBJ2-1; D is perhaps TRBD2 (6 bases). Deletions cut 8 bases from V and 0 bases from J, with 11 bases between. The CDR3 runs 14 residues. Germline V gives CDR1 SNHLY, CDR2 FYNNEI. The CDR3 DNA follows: TGTGCCAGCGGCGGGGCGAGCTCCTACAATGAGCAGTTCTTC. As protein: CASGGASSYNEQFF.

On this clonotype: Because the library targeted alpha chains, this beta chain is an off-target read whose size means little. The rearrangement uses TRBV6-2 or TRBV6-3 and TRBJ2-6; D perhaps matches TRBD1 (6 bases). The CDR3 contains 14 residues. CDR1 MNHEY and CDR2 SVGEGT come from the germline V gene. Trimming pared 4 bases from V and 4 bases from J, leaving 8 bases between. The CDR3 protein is CASSLGAGANVLTF. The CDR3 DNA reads TGTGCCAGCAGTTTGGGGGCCGGGGCCAACGTCCTGACTTTC.

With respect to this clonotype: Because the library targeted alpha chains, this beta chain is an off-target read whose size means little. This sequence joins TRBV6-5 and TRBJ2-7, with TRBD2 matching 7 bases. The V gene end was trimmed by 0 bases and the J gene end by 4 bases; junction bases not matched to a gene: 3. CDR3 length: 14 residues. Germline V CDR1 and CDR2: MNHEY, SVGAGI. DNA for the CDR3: TGTGCCAGCAGTTACTCTCTAGCGGAGTACGAGCAGTACTTC. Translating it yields CASSYSLAEYEQYF.

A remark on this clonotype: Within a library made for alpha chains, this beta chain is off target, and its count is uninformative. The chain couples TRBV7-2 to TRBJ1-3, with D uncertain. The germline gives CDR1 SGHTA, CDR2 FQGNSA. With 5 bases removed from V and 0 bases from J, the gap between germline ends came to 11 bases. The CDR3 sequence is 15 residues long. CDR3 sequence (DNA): TGTGCCAGCAGCCTGCTCCCGAGCTCTGGAAACACCATATATTTT. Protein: CASSLLPSSGNTIYF.

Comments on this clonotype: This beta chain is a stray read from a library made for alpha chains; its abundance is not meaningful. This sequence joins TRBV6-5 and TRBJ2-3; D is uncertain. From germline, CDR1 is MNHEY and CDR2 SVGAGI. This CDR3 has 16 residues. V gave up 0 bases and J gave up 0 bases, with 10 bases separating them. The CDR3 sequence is CASSYSYGTSTDTQYF. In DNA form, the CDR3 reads TGTGCCAGCAGTTACTCATACGGAACTAGCACAGATACGCAGTATTTT.

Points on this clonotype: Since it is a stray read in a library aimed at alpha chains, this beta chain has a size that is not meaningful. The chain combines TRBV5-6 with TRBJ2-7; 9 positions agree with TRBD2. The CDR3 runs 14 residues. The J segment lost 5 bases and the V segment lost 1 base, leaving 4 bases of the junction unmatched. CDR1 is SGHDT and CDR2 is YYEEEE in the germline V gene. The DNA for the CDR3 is TGTGCCAGCAGCTTGTCTAGCGGGGAACACGAGCAGTACTTC. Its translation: CASSLSSGEHEQYF. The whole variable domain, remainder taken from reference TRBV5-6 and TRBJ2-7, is DAGVTQSPTHLIKTRGQQVTLRCSPKSGHDTVSWYQQALGQGPQFIFQYYEEEERQRGNFPDRFSGHQFPNYSSELNVNALLLGDSALYLCASSLSSGEHEQYFGPGTRLTVT.

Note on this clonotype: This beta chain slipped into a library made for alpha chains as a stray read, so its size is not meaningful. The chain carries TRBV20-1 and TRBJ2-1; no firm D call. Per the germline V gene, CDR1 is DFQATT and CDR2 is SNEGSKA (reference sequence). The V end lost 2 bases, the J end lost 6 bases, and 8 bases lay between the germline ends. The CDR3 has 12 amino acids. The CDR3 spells CSARRTSNEQFF. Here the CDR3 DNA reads TGCAGTGCTAGACGGACGTCCAATGAGCAGTTCTTC.

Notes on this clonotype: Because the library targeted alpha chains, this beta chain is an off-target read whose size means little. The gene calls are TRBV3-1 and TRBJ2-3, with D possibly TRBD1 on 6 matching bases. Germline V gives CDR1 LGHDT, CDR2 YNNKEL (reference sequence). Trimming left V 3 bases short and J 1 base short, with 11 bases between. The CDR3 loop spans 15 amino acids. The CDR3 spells CASSQPEGGTDTQYF. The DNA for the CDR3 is TGTGCCAGCAGCCAGCCAGAGGGGGGCACAGATACGCAGTATTTT.

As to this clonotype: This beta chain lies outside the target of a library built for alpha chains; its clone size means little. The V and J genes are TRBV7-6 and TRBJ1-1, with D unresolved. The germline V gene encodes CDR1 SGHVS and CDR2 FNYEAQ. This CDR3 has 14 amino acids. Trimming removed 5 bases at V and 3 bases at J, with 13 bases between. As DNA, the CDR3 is TGTGCCAGCAGCCCCGGCCAAGGGCACACTGAAGCTTTCTTT. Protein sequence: CASSPGQGHTEAFF.

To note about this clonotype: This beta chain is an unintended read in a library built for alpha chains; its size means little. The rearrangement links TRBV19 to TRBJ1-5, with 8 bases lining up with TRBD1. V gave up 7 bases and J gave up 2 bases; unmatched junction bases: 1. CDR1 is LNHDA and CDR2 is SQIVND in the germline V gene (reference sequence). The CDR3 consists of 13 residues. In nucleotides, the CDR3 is TGTGCCAGTACGGACAGGGGCAATCAGCCCCAGCATTTT. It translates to CASTDRGNQPQHF.

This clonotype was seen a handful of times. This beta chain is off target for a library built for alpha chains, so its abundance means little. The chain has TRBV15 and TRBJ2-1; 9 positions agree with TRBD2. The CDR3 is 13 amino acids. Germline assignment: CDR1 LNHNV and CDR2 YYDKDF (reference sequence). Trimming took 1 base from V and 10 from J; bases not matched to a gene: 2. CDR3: CATSRVAGEEQFF. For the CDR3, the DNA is TGTGCCACCAGCAGAGTAGCGGGAGAGGAGCAGTTCTTC.

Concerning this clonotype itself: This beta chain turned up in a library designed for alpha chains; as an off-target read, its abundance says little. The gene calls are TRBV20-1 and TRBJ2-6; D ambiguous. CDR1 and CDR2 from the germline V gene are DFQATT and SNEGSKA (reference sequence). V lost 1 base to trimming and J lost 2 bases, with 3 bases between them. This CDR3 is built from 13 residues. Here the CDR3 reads CSARATGANVLTF. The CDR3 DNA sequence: TGCAGTGCTAGAGCCACTGGGGCCAACGTCCTGACTTTC.